This T cell receptor (beta chain) stems from a study of blood T cell repertoires in COVID-19 (dated by TCRdb to the early 2020s). Turning to the overall study: Samples covering the acute and convalescent phases of COVID-19 were provided by collaborators in the United States, Italy and Spain. The prospective study material was composed of cDNA or gDNA derived from T cells, B-cell-depleted T cells, or PBMCs. The dataset comprised deeply sampled blood TCRbeta repertoires from subjects exposed to, actively infected with, or recovered from COVID-19. The repertoires were made available in a free public database intended to serve as a resource for research on the immune response to SARS-CoV-2. Samples came from the ongoing ImmuneRACE study (first 160 participants) plus 1,254 subjects from 6 global collaborators. Sample metadata almost always included a de-identified subject ID, COVID-19 status, age in years and sex. Where HLA class I and class II types were available, the types were taken from metadata supplied by the sample provider, not from assay-based typing. Paper-wide results and their limitations: Clinical and demographic metadata were provided uncurated, with the amount varying by source and participant.

The V end gives up 1 base and the J end 3 bases, leaving 5 bases in the junction not matched to a gene. As encoded in the germline V gene, CDR1 is LGHNA while CDR2 is YNFKEQ. CDR3 length: 15 amino acids, cysteine to phenylalanine. The entry retains the CDR3 DNA only, 45 bases that are in frame from base 1. Regarding this clone: The antigen it recognizes is unknown. No clone much larger than this one lies a single base away; base qualities are absent.

The immunoSEQ Assay, a bias-controlled multiplex PCR, was used to amplify TCRbeta CDR3 regions from genomic DNA. On the authors' methods: Nucleated cell counts per sample were estimated from amplification of reference gene primers within the assay. To quantify the absolute abundance of each unique TCRbeta CDR3 rearrangement, sequence reads were collapsed and filtered. For each sample, productive Simpson clonality was calculated as the square root of Simpson's diversity index across productive rearrangements. As stored in TCRdb, this immuneACCESS dataset retains in-frame rearrangements with V and J assigned. A fraction of the clones does not appear; measured against another copy, unresolved V genes explain less than half of the discrepancy, and the remainder lacks a known reason. V and J calls and clone size follow that table, whereas D and trimming were derived from the DNA. The sample table shows roughly 200,000 clones, and 89% are seen once. The top ten constitute about 2.1% of the sample.

Enrolling through a virtual design, the prospective study's participants ranged in age from roughly 18 to 95 years and lived across 24 United States geographic areas. To assign participants to cohorts, the prospective study relied on clinical history that participants themselves reported in a screening survey and a study questionnaire. Mobile phlebotomists in the prospective study collected whole blood, serum and a nasopharyngeal or oropharyngeal swab from every participant. Prospective study participants could optionally give additional blood draws and questionnaires over an approximately two-month period. Blood samples from the prospective study were shipped frozen or at room temperature prior to DNA extraction.

The rearrangement joined TRBV4-2 to TRBJ1-2, with TRBD1 identical over 7 junction bases. The origin of this receptor is a woman aged 40 to 50 with acute COVID-19. The sequencing sample was made of PBMCs or T cells enriched from blood (not recorded which). For the CDR3, the sequence is CASSQVNTGDYGYTF. Read as DNA, the sequence is TGTGCCAGCAGCCAAGTAAATACAGGGGACTATGGCTACACCTTC.